Listed below are T cell receptor beta chains from one sample, sequenced in a study of OX40 agonist ivuxolimab in advanced cancers. Some clones are missing from TCRdb's copy, which holds only in-frame ones; the method was immunoSEQ multiplex PCR. Of more than 75,000 clones listed, around 85% are singletons. The sequencing here drew on CD4+ or CD8+ T cells sorted from blood, taken in a trial of the OX40 agonist ivuxolimab. All receptors come from an adult with an advanced solid tumor such as melanoma, head and neck, liver or kidney cancer. CDR3s include the opening cysteine and the closing phenylalanine or tryptophan. The D gene is left open where the match is weak. Expanded clones are given a class, and other clones once, few, many or no size at all.

clone_size	d_call	v_call	j_call	cdr3_aa	cdr3_nt
.	TRBD1	TRBV5-1	TRBJ1-2	CASSSGQIATLNGYTF	TGCGCCAGCAGCTCGGGACAGATAGCTACTTTAAATGGCTACACCTTC
few	.	TRBV7-5	TRBJ2-2	CARSQRQLAGELFF	TGTGCCAGAAGCCAAAGACAGTTAGCCGGGGAGCTGTTTTTT
.	.	TRBV5-4	TRBJ2-2	CASSFGGFEGTGELFF	TGTGCCAGCAGCTTCGGGGGATTTGAGGGCACCGGGGAGCTGTTTTTT
.	.	TRBV5-1	TRBJ1-5	CASSLEPRSNQPQHF	TGCGCCAGCAGCTTGGAACCCAGGAGCAATCAGCCCCAGCATTTT
.	.	TRBV18	TRBJ1-2	CASSPGDGYGYTF	TGTGCCAGCTCACCAGGGGACGGATATGGCTACACCTTC
few	.	TRBV21-1	TRBJ1-1	CASSKVGVSFEAFF	TGTGCCAGCAGCAAAGTAGGTGTATCTTTTGAAGCTTTCTTT
.	TRBD1	TRBV6-5	TRBJ1-4	CASSGQGALKLFF	TGTGCCAGCTCGGGACAGGGGGCGCTGAAACTGTTTTTT
.	.	TRBV5-5	TRBJ1-4	CASSTQGSNEKLFF	TGTGCCAGCAGCACACAGGGCTCTAATGAAAAACTGTTTTTT
.	.	TRBV5-1	TRBJ1-2	CASSLAPDMDGYTF	TGCGCCAGCAGCTTGGCCCCGGACATGGATGGCTACACCTTC
.	TRBD1	TRBV2	TRBJ1-6	CASNRDRDNSPLHF	TGTGCCAGCAATCGGGACAGGGATAATTCACCCCTCCACTTT
.	.	TRBV28	TRBJ1-2	CASQGRHYGYTF	TGTGCCAGCCAGGGGAGGCACTATGGCTACACCTTC
.	.	TRBV12-5	TRBJ2-3	CASGLGSQAQTDTQYF	TGTGCTAGTGGTTTAGGGTCTCAGGCCCAAACAGATACGCAGTATTTT
.	TRBD2	TRBV7-2	TRBJ2-1	CASSKNRGLAGHNEQFF	TGTGCCAGCAGCAAAAATAGGGGACTAGCGGGGCACAATGAGCAGTTCTTC
.	.	TRBV4-2	TRBJ1-1	CASSRTHGANTEAFF	TGTGCCAGCAGCCGCACCCACGGAGCGAACACTGAAGCTTTCTTT
.	.	TRBV9	TRBJ2-5	CASSPRGQGETQYF	TGTGCCAGCAGCCCTCGGGGGCAGGGCGAGACCCAGTACTTC
.	TRBD2	TRBV2	TRBJ2-7	CASRVGLNYEQYF	TGTGCCAGCAGGGTGGGACTAAACTACGAGCAGTACTTC